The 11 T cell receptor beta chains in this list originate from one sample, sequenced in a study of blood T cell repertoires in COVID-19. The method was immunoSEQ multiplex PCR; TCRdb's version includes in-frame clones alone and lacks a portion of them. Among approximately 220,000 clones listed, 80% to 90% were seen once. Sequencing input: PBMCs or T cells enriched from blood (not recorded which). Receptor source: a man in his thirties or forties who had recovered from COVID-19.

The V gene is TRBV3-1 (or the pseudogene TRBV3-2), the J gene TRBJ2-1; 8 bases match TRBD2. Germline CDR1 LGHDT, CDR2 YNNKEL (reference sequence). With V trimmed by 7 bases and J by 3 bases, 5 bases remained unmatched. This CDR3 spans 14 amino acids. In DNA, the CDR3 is TGTGCCAGCACCTCTGGGACTAGCTACAATGAGCAGTTCTTC. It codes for CASTSGTSYNEQFF.

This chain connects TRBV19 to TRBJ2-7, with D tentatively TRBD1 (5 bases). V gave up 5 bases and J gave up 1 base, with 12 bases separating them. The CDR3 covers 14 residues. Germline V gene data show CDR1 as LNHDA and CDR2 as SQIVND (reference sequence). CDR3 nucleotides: TGTGCCAGTAGTCGGTGGGGCCGTTCCTACGAGCAGTACTTC. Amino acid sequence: CASSRWGRSYEQYF. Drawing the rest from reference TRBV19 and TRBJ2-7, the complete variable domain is DGGITQSPKYLFRKEGQNVTLSCEQNLNHDAMYWYRQDPGQGLRLIYYSQIVNDFQKGDIAEGYSVSREKKESFPLTVTSAQKNPTAFYLCASSRWGRSYEQYFGPGTRLTVT.

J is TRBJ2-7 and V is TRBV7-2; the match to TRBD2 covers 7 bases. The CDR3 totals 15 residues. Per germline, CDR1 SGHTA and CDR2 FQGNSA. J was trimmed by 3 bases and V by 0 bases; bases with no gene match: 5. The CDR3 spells CASSLALAEFYEQYF. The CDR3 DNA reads TGTGCCAGCAGCTTAGCTCTAGCGGAGTTCTACGAGCAGTACTTC. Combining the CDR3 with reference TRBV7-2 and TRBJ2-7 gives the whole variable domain GAGVSQSPSNKVTEKGKDVELRCDPISGHTALYWYRQSLGQGLEFLIYFQGNSAPDKSGLPSDRFSAERTGGSVSTLTIQRTQQEDSAVYLCASSLALAEFYEQYFGPGTRLTVT.

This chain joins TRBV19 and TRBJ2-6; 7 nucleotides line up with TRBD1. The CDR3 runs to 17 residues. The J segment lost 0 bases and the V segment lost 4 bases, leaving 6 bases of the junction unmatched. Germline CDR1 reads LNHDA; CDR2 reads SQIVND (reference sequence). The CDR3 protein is CASSTGQAFSGANVLTF. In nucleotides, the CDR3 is TGTGCCAGTAGTACAGGACAGGCTTTCTCTGGGGCCAACGTCCTGACTTTC.

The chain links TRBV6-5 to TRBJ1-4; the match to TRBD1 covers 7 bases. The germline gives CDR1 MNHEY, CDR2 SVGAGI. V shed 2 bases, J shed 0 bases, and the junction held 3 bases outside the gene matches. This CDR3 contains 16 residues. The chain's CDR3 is CASSYQGVATNEKLFF. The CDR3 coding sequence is TGTGCCAGCAGTTACCAGGGGGTGGCAACTAATGAAAAACTGTTTTTT.

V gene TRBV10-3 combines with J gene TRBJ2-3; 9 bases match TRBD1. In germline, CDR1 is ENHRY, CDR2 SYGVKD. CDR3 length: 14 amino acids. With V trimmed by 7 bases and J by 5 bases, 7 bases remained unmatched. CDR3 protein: CAITQGQGKDTQYF. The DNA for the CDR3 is TGTGCCATCACCCAAGGACAGGGGAAAGATACGCAGTATTTT.

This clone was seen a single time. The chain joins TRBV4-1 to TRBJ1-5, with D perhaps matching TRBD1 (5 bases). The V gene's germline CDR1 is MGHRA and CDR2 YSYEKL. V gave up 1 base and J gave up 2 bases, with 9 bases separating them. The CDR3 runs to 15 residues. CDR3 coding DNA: TGCGCCAGCAGCCAAGTGTGGGGCGGCAATCAGCCCCAGCATTTT. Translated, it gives CASSQVWGGNQPQHF.

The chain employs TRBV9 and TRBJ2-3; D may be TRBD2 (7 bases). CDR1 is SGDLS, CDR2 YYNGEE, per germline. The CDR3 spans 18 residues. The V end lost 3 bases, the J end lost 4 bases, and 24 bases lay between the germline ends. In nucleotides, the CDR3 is TGTGCCAGCAGCGGAGGAGGAGTGGGGGGGGCCGTGGCAGATACGCAGTATTTT. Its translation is CASSGGGVGGAVADTQYF.

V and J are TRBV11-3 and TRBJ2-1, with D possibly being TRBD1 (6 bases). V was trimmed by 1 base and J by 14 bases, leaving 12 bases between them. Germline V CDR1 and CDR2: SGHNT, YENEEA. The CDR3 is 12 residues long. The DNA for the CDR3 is TGTGCCAGCAGCTTAGGAAACAGGGAGAAGTTCTTC. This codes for CASSLGNREKFF.

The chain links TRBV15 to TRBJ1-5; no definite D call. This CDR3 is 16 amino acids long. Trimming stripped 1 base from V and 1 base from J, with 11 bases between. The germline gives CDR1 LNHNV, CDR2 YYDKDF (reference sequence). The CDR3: CATSRVSRGSNQPQHF. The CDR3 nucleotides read TGTGCCACCAGCAGAGTCTCCAGAGGCAGCAATCAGCCCCAGCATTTT.

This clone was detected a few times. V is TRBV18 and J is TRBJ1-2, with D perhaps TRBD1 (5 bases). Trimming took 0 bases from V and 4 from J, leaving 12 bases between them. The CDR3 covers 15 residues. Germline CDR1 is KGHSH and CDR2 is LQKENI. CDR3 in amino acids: CASSPPTDEVYGYTF. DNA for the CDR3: TGTGCCAGCTCACCACCGACAGACGAGGTCTATGGCTACACCTTC.